This TCR beta chain originates from a study of T cells in Graves' hyperthyroidism and ophthalmopathy. Notes on the study in general: Researchers found most expanded thyroid clonotypes above 0.001 in blood as well.

This clonotype has just a few counts. What it binds is not known. Exclusion of a patient resulted from uncontrolled infection, other autoimmune disease, pregnancy or lactation. V gave up 4 bases and J gave up 2 bases, with 11 bases separating them. The CDR3 sequence is 14 residues long. Germline assignment: CDR1 GTSNPN and CDR2 SVGIG (reference sequence). RNA transcripts yielded amplified TCR beta CDR3 regions. Carried out on the TCR CDR3, a first-round RT-PCR used the HTBI primer set. From the multiplex PCR reads, TCRdb called clonotypes with MiXCR, one entry per CDR3 protein. The table includes fewer than 400,000 distinct CDR3 sequences, around 14% detected once.

The chain recombines TRBV30 with TRBJ2-2; D may be TRBD2 (6 bases). Sequencing was done on a sample of blood. The sequence derives from a young woman with Graves' hyperthyroidism that later progressed to Graves' ophthalmopathy. The CDR3 DNA reads as TGTGCCTGGACGGGACTTATAAACACCGGGGAGCTGTTTTTT. Its protein is CAWTGLINTGELFF.